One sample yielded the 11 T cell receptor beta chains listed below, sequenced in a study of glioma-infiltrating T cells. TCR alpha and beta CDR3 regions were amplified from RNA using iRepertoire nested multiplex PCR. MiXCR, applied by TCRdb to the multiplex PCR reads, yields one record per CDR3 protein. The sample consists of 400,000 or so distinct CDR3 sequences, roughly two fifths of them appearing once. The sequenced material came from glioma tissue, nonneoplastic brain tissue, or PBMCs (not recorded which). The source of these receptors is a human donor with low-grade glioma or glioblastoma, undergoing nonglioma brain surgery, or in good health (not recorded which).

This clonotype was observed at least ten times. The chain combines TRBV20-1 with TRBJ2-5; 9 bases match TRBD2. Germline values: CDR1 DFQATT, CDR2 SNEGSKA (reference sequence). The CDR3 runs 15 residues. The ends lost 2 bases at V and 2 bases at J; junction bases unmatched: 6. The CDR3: CSARISSGEQETQYF. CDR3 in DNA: TGCAGTGCTAGAATCTCTAGCGGGGAACAAGAGACCCAGTACTTC.

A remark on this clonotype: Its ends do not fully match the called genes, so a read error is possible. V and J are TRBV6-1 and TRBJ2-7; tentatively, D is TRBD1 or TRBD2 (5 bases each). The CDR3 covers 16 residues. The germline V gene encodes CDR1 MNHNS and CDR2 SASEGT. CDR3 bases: TGTGCCAGCAGTCCCGACTGGCGGTTGGGGGTATACGAGCAGGACTTC. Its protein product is CASSPDWRLGVYEQDF.

CDR3 sequence (DNA): TGTGCCAGCAGCCAACGGTCTCCTGGCGTTGAGCAGTTCTTC. This gives the protein CASSQRSPGVEQFF. This sequence joins TRBV3-1 and TRBJ2-1; the D is unclear. From germline, CDR1 is LGHDT and CDR2 YNNKEL (reference sequence). V dropped 2 bases and J dropped 9 bases, with 14 bases sitting between them. The CDR3 length is 14 residues.

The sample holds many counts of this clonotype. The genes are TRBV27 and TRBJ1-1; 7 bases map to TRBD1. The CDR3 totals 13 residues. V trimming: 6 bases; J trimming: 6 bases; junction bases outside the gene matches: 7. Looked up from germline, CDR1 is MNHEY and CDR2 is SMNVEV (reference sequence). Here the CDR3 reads CASSQDRAPEAFF. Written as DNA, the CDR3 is TGTGCCAGCAGCCAAGACAGGGCCCCTGAAGCTTTCTTT.

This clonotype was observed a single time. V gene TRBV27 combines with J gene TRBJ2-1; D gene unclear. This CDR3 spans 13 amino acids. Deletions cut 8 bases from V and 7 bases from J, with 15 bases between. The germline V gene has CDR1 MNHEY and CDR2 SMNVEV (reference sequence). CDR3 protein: CASSPTAVNEQFF. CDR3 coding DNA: TGTGCCAGCTCACCAACCGCGGTAAATGAGCAGTTCTTC.

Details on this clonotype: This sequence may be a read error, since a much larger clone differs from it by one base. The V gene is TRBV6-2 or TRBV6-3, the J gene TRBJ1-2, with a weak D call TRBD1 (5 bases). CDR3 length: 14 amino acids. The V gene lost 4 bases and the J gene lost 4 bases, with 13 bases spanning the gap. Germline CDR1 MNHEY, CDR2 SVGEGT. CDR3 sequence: CASSFSGRVYGYTF. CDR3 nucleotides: TGTGCCAGCAGTTTTTCGGGCAGGGTCTATGGCTACACCTTC.

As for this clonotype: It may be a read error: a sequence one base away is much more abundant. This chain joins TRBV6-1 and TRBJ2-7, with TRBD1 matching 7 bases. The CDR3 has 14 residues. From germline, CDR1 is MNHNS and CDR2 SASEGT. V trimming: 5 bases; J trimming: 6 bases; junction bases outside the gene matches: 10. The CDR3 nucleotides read TGTGCCAGCAGTTATGGGGCAGGGGGTCGCGAGCAGTACTTC. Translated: CASSYGAGGREQYF.

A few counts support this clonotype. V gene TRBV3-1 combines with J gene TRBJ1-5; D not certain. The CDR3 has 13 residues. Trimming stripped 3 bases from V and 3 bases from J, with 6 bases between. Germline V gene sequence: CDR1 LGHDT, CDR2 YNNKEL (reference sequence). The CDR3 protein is CASSQSYNQPQHF. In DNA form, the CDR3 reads TGTGCCAGCAGCCAGAGTTACAATCAGCCCCAGCATTTT.

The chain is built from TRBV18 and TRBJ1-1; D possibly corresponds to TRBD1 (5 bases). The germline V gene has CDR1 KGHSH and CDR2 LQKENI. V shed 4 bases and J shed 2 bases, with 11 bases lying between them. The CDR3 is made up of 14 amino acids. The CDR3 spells CASSLGTFNTEAFF. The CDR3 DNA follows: TGTGCCAGCTCACTCGGGACTTTTAACACTGAAGCTTTCTTT.

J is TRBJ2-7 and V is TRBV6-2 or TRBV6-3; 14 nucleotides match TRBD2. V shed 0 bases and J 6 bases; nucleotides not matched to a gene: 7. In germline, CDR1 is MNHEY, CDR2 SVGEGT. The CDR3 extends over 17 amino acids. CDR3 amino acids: CASSYSIHGTSGSEQYF. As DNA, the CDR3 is TGTGCCAGCAGTTACTCGATTCATGGGACTAGCGGGAGCGAGCAGTACTTC.

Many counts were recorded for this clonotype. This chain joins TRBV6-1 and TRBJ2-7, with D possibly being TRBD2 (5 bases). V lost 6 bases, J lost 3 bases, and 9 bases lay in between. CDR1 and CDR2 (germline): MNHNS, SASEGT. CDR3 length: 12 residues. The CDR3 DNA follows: TGTGCCAGCAGGGGAGCTGGCTACGAGCAGTACTTC. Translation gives CASRGAGYEQYF.